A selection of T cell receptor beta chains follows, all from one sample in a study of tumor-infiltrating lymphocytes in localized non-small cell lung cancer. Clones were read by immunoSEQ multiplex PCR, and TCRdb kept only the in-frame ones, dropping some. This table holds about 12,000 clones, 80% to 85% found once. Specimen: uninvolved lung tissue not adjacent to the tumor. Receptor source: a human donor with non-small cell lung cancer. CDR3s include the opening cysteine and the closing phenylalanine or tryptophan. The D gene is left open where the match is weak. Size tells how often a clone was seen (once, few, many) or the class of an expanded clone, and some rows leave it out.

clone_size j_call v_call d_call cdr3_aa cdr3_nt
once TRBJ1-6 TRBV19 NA CASTGAASSSPLHF TGTGCCAGTACTGGCGCAGCTTCGAGTTCACCCCTCCACTTT
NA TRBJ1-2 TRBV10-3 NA CAISESEASPNYGYTF TGTGCCATCAGTGAGTCGGAGGCCTCGCCCAACTATGGCTACACCTTC
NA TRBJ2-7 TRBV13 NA CASSLGDFPYEQYF TGTGCCAGCAGCTTAGGGGACTTCCCCTACGAGCAGTACTTC
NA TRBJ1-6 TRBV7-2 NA CASSSNRVSPLHF TGTGCCAGCAGCTCTAACAGGGTTTCACCCCTCCACTTT
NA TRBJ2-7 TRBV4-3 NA CASSQDTLSYEQYF TGCGCCAGCAGCCAAGATACATTGTCCTACGAGCAGTACTTC
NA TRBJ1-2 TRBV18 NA CASSPDANYGYTF TGTGCCAGCTCACCGGACGCTAACTATGGCTACACCTTC
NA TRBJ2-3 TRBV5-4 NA CASSSGTDTQYF TGTGCCAGCAGCTCTGGCACAGATACGCAGTATTTT
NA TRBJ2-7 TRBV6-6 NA CASSSPRGYEQYF TGTGCCAGCAGTTCCCCTCGCGGCTACGAGCAGTACTTC
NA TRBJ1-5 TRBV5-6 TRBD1 CASSLWDRGNQPQHF TGTGCCAGCAGCTTGTGGGACAGGGGCAATCAGCCCCAGCATTTT
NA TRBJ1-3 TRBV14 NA CASSQFLSGNTIYF TGTGCCAGCAGCCAATTCCTCTCTGGAAACACCATATATTTT
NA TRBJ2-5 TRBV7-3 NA CASSLSAMETQYF TGTGCCAGCAGCTTAAGCGCTATGGAGACCCAGTACTTC
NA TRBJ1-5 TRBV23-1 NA CASSRTGGQPQHF TGCGCCAGCAGTCGGACCGGTGGGCAGCCCCAGCATTTT
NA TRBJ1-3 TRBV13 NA CASSLPHYEGNTIYF TGTGCCAGCAGCTTACCTCATTATGAGGGGAACACCATATATTTT
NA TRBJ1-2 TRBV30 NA CAWSGTGVGYTF TGTGCCTGGAGTGGAACCGGCGTTGGCTACACCTTC
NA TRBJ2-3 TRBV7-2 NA CASSPRDTVLNTQYF TGTGCCAGCTCCCCCCGGGACACTGTTTTAAATACGCAGTATTTT
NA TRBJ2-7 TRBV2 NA CASSTGAYEQYF TGTGCCAGCAGCACCGGGGCCTACGAGCAGTACTTC
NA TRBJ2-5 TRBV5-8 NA CARPHLGDPNVLETQYF TGTGCCAGACCCCATTTAGGGGACCCCAACGTCCTGGAGACCCAGTACTTC